This record covers a single TCR beta chain. Its antigen is not identified. Both 60 Vbeta primers and 13 Jbeta primers went into the PCR. Sequencing used immunoSEQ multiplex PCR; TCRdb keeps in-frame clones, though not all of them. Among around 110,000 clones listed, 75% were seen once. This specimen belongs to a study of cytomegalovirus exposure and HLA in healthy donors. Study information: As released early, the data held about 85 million unique TCRs from HLA-typed donors.

The donors (healthy individuals) were bone marrow donors. Donors sampled were nominally healthy, though unrecorded immune exposures were likely. Trimming shortened V by 4 bases and J by 2 bases, and 13 bases separated the two germline ends. The germline CDR1 and CDR2 sequences are SGHRS and YFSETQ. The CDR3 is made up of 14 amino acids. Whole-study results and caveats: Accounts indicate the classifier identified cytomegalovirus status with strong specificity and sensitivity.

The J gene is TRBJ2-7, the V gene TRBV5-1, with D maybe TRBD2 (5 bases). The TCR was taken from a woman under 30 in good health and CMV-seronegative. Sequenced input: PBMCs. The CDR3: CASSRTEAPYEQYF. The CDR3 bases are TGCGCCAGCAGCAGGACGGAGGCTCCCTACGAGCAGTACTTC.